This T cell receptor (beta chain) emerged from a study of identical twins. Study-level points and caveats: The abundant beta clonotypes from cord blood had fewer insertions, and memory repertoires had none of this. Models came in too low on out-of-frame TCR alpha sharing in monozygotic twins.

TCRdb recomputed calls from the 5' RACE reads with MiXCR, one row per CDR3 protein. Here the sample spans some 730,000 distinct CDR3 sequences, about 20% being singletons. After removal of 5 bases from V and 1 base from J, the junction contained 6 bases not matched to a gene. The CDR3 sequence is 15 residues long. CDR1 SGHTA and CDR2 FQGNSA come from the germline V gene. This clonotype occurred a few times. Its antigen is unidentified. The sample also formed part of further work on T cells expressing NK-cell markers. That paper adds: Within several experiments, an anti-gamma-delta TCR antibody kept the sorting limited to alpha-beta TCR T cells. Certain NKG2C+ T cell clones were expanded, and their HCMV specificity remained unclear.

The sequence was obtained from a woman younger than 30 in good health. The specimen sequenced was PBMCs. This chain links TRBV7-2 with TRBJ1-1; TRBD1 matches at 8 bases. DNA for the CDR3: TGTGCCAGCAGCCACGTAGGACAGGGGAACACTGAAGCTTTCTTT. This gives the protein CASSHVGQGNTEAFF.